The 15 T cell receptor beta chains listed next were all sequenced from one sample in a study of shared clonotypes between healthy human individuals. Sequencing used immunoSEQ multiplex PCR; TCRdb keeps in-frame clones, though not all of them. The table lists some 1,600,000 clones, roughly 98% of them singletons. Sequences were obtained from naive CD4+ T cells sorted from blood. The subset is: CD45RA+ positively selected. These receptors were obtained from a man younger than 45 in good health.

The chain couples TRBV18 to TRBJ2-5; no firm D call. Trimming cost V 0 bases and J 9 bases, with 20 bases left between them. CDR1 and CDR2 (germline): KGHSH, LQKENI. This CDR3 spans 16 amino acids. CDR3 protein: CASSPPGRNGVPAQYF. CDR3 coding DNA: TGTGCCAGCTCACCACCGGGAAGGAATGGGGTTCCGGCCCAGTACTTC.

V gene TRBV18 combines with J gene TRBJ2-1; TRBD1 matches at 8 bases. Germline CDR1 is KGHSH and CDR2 is LQKENI. This CDR3 region has 17 residues. The ends lost 5 bases at V and 0 bases at J; junction bases unmatched: 9. The CDR3 protein is CASSTLYRGDSYNEQFF. DNA for the CDR3: TGTGCCAGCTCAACTCTTTACAGGGGGGACTCCTACAATGAGCAGTTCTTC. The full variable domain, completed using reference TRBV18 and TRBJ2-1, is NAGVMQNPRHLVRRRGQEARLRCSPMKGHSHVYWYRQLPEEGLKFMVYLQKENIIDESGMPKERFSAEFPKEGPSILRIQQVVRGDSAAYFCASSTLYRGDSYNEQFFGPGTRLTVL.

CDR3 DNA sequence: TGTGCCAGCGGGGGACTAGCGTGGAACACCGGGGAGCTGTTTTTT. The encoded protein is CASGGLAWNTGELFF. The chain recombines TRBV27 with TRBJ2-2; TRBD2 matches 10 bases. Looked up from germline, CDR1 is MNHEY and CDR2 is SMNVEV (reference sequence). The CDR3 runs to 15 residues. Unmatched junction bases numbered 4, after V lost 8 bases and J lost 1 base.

CDR3 protein: CASAKEQSYEQYF. The CDR3, as DNA: TGTGCCAGCGCGAAGGAGCAATCCTACGAGCAGTACTTC. The V and J genes are TRBV2 and TRBJ2-7; D unresolved. Per germline, CDR1 SNHLY and CDR2 FYNNEI. Trimming left V 8 bases short and J 1 base short, with 12 bases between. The CDR3 is 13 amino acids.

The chain couples TRBV28 to TRBJ1-5, with 9 bases identical to TRBD1. Germline V gene sequence: CDR1 MDHEN, CDR2 SYDVKM. The CDR3 loop spans 16 amino acids. The J segment lost 0 bases and the V segment lost 6 bases, leaving 6 bases of the junction unmatched. CDR3 bases: TGTGCCAGCAGCCCCCGGACAGGGGCTAGCAATCAGCCCCAGCATTTT. It codes for CASSPRTGASNQPQHF.

This chain links TRBV5-4 with TRBJ1-2, with TRBD1 identical over 8 bases. The CDR3 runs to 12 residues. CDR1 is SGHNT and CDR2 is YYREEE in the germline V gene (reference sequence). The trim removed 4 bases at V and 8 bases at J, leaving 4 bases unmatched. The CDR3 loop reads CASSATGEGYTF. The CDR3, as DNA: TGTGCCAGCAGCGCGACAGGGGAAGGCTACACCTTC.

The chain links TRBV4-3 to TRBJ2-3; 11 nucleotides match TRBD2. From germline, CDR1 is LGHNA and CDR2 YSLEER. The CDR3 loop spans 17 amino acids. J was trimmed by 5 bases and V by 1 base; bases with no gene match: 8. The CDR3 coding sequence is TGCGCCAGCAGCCAAGGTTTTAGCGGGAGGGCCGGAGATACGCAGTATTTT. Protein: CASSQGFSGRAGDTQYF.

In its sample, this clone was seen once. The chain carries TRBV30 and TRBJ2-7; D may be TRBD1 or TRBD2 (5 bases each). Trimming removed 0 bases at V and 7 bases at J, with 16 bases between. CDR1 is GTSNPN, CDR2 SVGIG, per germline (reference sequence). The CDR3 has 14 residues. The CDR3 spells CAWSVHTRAGEQYF. The CDR3 region has the DNA TGTGCCTGGAGTGTACATACGCGGGCAGGGGAGCAGTACTTC.

The chain combines TRBV28 with TRBJ1-5; D is perhaps TRBD1 (6 bases). CDR1 is MDHEN, CDR2 SYDVKM, per germline. This CDR3 region has 16 residues. V lost 3 bases to trimming and J lost 2 bases, with 14 bases between them. CDR3 protein: CASSFRAGAGNQPQHF. The CDR3 DNA follows: TGTGCCAGCAGTTTTCGCGCGGGGGCTGGCAATCAGCCCCAGCATTTT.

The rearrangement uses TRBV15 and TRBJ2-2; no clear D gene. The CDR3 is 16 residues long. The germline V gene has CDR1 LNHNV and CDR2 YYDKDF (reference sequence). Trimming took off 4 bases at V and 4 bases at J, with 16 bases between the two ends. CDR3 residues: CATSTLLPVVTGELFF. The CDR3 bases are TGTGCCACCAGCACCCTGCTTCCGGTGGTCACCGGGGAGCTGTTTTTT.

The V and J genes are TRBV5-1 and TRBJ2-1; D is uncertain. The ends were cut back, 0 bases at V and 14 bases at J, with 15 bases in the middle. Germline CDR1 SGHRS, CDR2 YFSETQ. The CDR3 contains 13 residues. The CDR3 DNA is TGCGCCAGCAGCTTGGACGCTGAGGACCGCGAGTTCTTC. Translation: CASSLDAEDREFF.

The V and J genes are TRBV7-9 and TRBJ1-1; D is perhaps TRBD1 (6 bases). The germline V and J ends were trimmed by 7 bases and 1 base, with 13 bases remaining between them. The CDR3 has 14 amino acids. CDR1 SEHNR and CDR2 FQNEAQ come from the germline V gene (reference sequence). This CDR3 is CASTYGQRNTEAFF. The DNA of the CDR3 is TGTGCCAGCACCTACGGACAGAGGAACACTGAAGCTTTCTTT.

The chain couples TRBV5-4 to TRBJ1-2; D gene unclear. Germline values: CDR1 SGHNT, CDR2 YYREEE (reference sequence). The germline V and J ends were trimmed by 6 bases and 4 bases, with 13 bases remaining between them. The CDR3 loop spans 13 amino acids. The CDR3 DNA sequence: TGTGCCAGCACTAGCGGCGTTGGCTATGGCTACACCTTC. Translating gives CASTSGVGYGYTF. The whole variable domain, filled in from reference TRBV5-4 and TRBJ1-2, reads ETGVTQSPTHLIKTRGQQVTLRCSSQSGHNTVSWYQQALGQGPQFIFQYYREEENGRGNFPPRFSGLQFPNYSSELNVNALELDDSALYLCASTSGVGYGYTFGSGTRLTVV.

This sequence joins TRBV9 and TRBJ2-7; D gene unclear. This CDR3 has 14 amino acids. Germline V gene sequence: CDR1 SGDLS, CDR2 YYNGEE. V dropped 3 bases and J dropped 6 bases, with 16 bases sitting between them. The CDR3 reads CASSANPNPGEQYF. CDR3 bases: TGTGCCAGCAGCGCTAACCCTAACCCGGGCGAGCAGTACTTC.

The chain links TRBV4-1 to TRBJ2-2, with a weak D call TRBD2 (5 bases). Trimming removed 0 bases from V and 6 bases from J, with 8 bases in between. CDR3 length: 14 residues. Germline V gives CDR1 MGHRA, CDR2 YSYEKL. This chain's CDR3 is CASSQDPGSGELFF. The CDR3 region has the DNA TGCGCCAGCAGCCAAGATCCGGGATCCGGGGAGCTGTTTTTT.